This T cell receptor beta chain stems from a study of cytomegalovirus exposure and HLA in healthy donors (dated by TCRdb to 2015 to 2018). In the study overall: According to an earlier analysis of a few hundred of the donors, roughly 180 million T cells yielded some 110 million unique TCR beta sequences and approximately 300 Gb of sequence data. High-throughput TCR immunosequencing, statistical association of individual TCRs with disease status, and machine learning were combined to predict cytomegalovirus infection status. The study profiled the T cell repertoires of 500 to 800 subjects by immunosequencing and related them to cytomegalovirus serostatus. Typing coverage varied by locus: roughly 629-630 donors for A, B, C, DRB1 and DQB1; approximately 500 for DQA1; about 590 for DPA1; 450 to 480 for DPB1. All discovery cohort repertoires had been generated using a single sequencing platform. The later analysis used no new phenotypic data to find candidate immune exposures, relying instead on TCR beta sequences and their occurrence across donors. HLA typing covered class I and class II loci at four-digit resolution. To study patterns of TCR occurrence, a later analysis re-analyzed previously published TCR beta repertoires from around 700 donors and added high-resolution HLA genotyping. Four to six DR-DQ haplotypes were handled as single units for association and clustering because linkage in the cohort was strong. Of the 350 to 400 genotyped donors, around 81% fell in the genetic ancestry cluster associated with self-reported Caucasian donors. Roughly 290 gigabases of sequencing data and roughly 81 million unique TCR sequences made up an early release that covered approximately 700 HLA-typed donors. Donor age, sex, ethnicity and CMV serostatus were compiled alongside the repertoire data. An earlier analysis of 587 of the donors used high-throughput TCR beta sequencing to judge whether each TCR beta V gene segment behaved as functional or pseudogenic. In a later genetic analysis, genome-wide SNP genotypes for about three fifths of the roughly 670 donors were used, and that subset was treated as a discovery cohort. The study was designed to test whether signatures of past pathogen exposure could be identified by cataloging public T cell receptors. Among 300 to 500 genotyped donors of the cohort, an average of around 240,000 unique TCR beta nucleotide sequences was sequenced per donor, of which approximately 18% were non-productive. In addition to the first cohort of around 670 subjects, a separate validation cohort of about 120 different subjects was used. Here is what the overall study found, with its caveats: Most TCR sequences were seen in very few donors, while some public TCRs were found in many individuals. Immune exposure information for the cohort was limited to CMV serostatus. Assigning TCR associations to individual alleles was difficult when HLA alleles, especially DR and DQ, strongly co-occurred. Most CMV-associated TCR beta chains appeared to be HLA-restricted in a later analysis, and the HLA associations seemed to be driven largely by CMV exposure. In vitro tests confirmed that a few of the cytomegalovirus-associated TCR beta chains recognize cytomegalovirus antigens. According to the authors, the approach could potentially be generalized to other disease states and immunological phenotypes. Some IMGT-functional V segments, including TRBV6-2 and TRBV6-3, could not be told apart with the 87-base-pair reads, so those segments were excluded. The classifier was reported to diagnose cytomegalovirus status with high specificity and sensitivity in both the original cohort and the validation cohort. An earlier analysis of approximately 500 of the donors showed that most TCR beta V segments appeared in productive rearrangements either about 87% or about 30% of the time, which broadly matched IMGT annotations. Only TCR beta chains were sequenced in this cohort, and the absence of alpha or paired-chain data limited detectable features. The study listed 150 to 200 TCR beta chains as associated with cytomegalovirus. Presence/absence analyses assumed roughly uniform sequencing depth across donors, an assumption that may not hold. Because HLA typing was missing for some donors at each locus, association tests included only the typed subset. A further reported finding was that TCR beta sequences accurately predicted the HLA-A and HLA-B alleles for most subjects in the first cohort. V-gene and J-gene trimming of TCR beta chains was associated with a missense DCLRE1C variant in a later genetic analysis, and the association was replicated in an independent cohort. A later genetic analysis reported fewer N-insertions in productive TCRs among donors in an Asian-associated ancestry cluster than the roughly 670-donor mean. A cluster of highly shared sequence variants was judged likely to represent a technical artifact of the sequencing pipeline. At a false discovery rate of 0.05, a later analysis linked around 15,000 TCR beta sequences to specific HLA alleles. According to a later analysis, parvovirus B19, influenza, CMV and Epstein-Barr virus appeared linked to several top co-occurrence clusters. In a later analysis, the rate of TCR association differed among HLA loci, with DRB1 alleles having the most associated TCRs and HLA-C alleles having the fewest. Linkage disequilibrium might explain the correlated functional status among segregating V segments, but an unknown experimental factor could not be ruled out. Because counts were too low, 15 to 20 rarely observed V segments, including chromosome 9 orphons, were left out of the earlier analysis of approximately 580 of the donors. A later analysis found that HLA-associated TCR beta chains were more clonally expanded and had lower generation probabilities than equally common non-associated chains.

Concerning this clone itself: The antigen it binds to is not known. No much larger clone is present one base from it, and per-base qualities are unavailable.

CDR1 SGHRS and CDR2 YFSETQ are derived from the germline V gene. Spanning cysteine to phenylalanine, the CDR3 consists of 15 amino acids. Of the read, only the CDR3 DNA is kept; its 45 bases are in frame from base 1. The germline ends are 19 bases apart after V is trimmed by 3 bases and J by 6 bases. The library was prepared using the immunoSEQ multiplex PCR assay. For the multiplex PCR, a mixture combining 60 forward primers for TCR Vbeta segments and 13 reverse primers for TCR Jbeta segments was used. A multiplex PCR assay on genomic DNA amplified the CDR3 region of rearranged TCR beta genes. The amplified TCR beta libraries were sequenced on the Illumina HiSeq System as 87-base-pair reads. Concerning the study's data processing: A later analysis tallied some 79 million unique TCR beta chains across the roughly 610 repertoires, and 10 million to 11 million of those chains were shared by two or more donors. Raw reads were error-corrected and collapsed into unique sequences by a nearest-neighbor algorithm in which closely related sequences were merged to remove PCR and sequencing errors. CDR3 sequences were aligned to IMGT reference sequences to assign V, D and J gene segments. For a sequence to be retained, a match of at least six nucleotides to both a V gene segment and a J gene segment was required. Rearrangements were called productive when the CDR3 lacked stop codons and stayed in frame with V and J; all others were non-productive. CDR3 was defined according to IMGT convention as the region running from the second conserved V-encoded cysteine to the conserved J-encoded phenylalanine. The earlier analysis of some 540 of the donors excluded any sequence lacking an unambiguous match to a single V gene segment. In an earlier analysis of almost 600 of the donors, a V segment was called functional when productive rearrangements were above 56.7%, and segregating when the standard deviation between donors exceeded 5%. A statistical classification framework was built for diagnosing cytomegalovirus status from the catalog of TCR beta chain sequences. V and J gene assignment, in a later analysis, came from comparing TCR nucleotide sequences with IMGT/GENE-DB human TR gene sequences. Using the TCRdist pipeline, a later analysis assigned CDR3 sequences along with most-parsimonious VDJ recombination scenarios. A later analysis defined each TCR beta chain by its CDR3 amino acid sequence plus V-gene family, and excluded reads lacking a unique V-gene family. To address suspected cross-contamination and a sequencing artifact, a later analysis removed 550 to 750 highly shared, low-generation-probability nucleotide sequences. A later analysis calculated a clonal expansion index for each public chain from normalized within-repertoire ranks of inferred template counts. Generation probabilities in a later analysis came from a VDJ recombination model fitted to out-of-frame rearrangements, and those results were checked against IGoR. In a later analysis, TCR-TCR, TCR-HLA and TCR-CMV co-occurrence was scored with hypergeometric tests, and a repertoire-size bias correction was applied to TCR pairs. To estimate false discovery rates, a later analysis permuted the HLA or CMV assignments 20 times. In a later analysis, co-occurring TCRs were grouped using DBSCAN, with TCRdist sequence similarity added in when clustering inside HLA-allele-positive subsets. Co-occurrence clustering excluded repertoires with fewer than 30,000 or more than 120,000 public chains, plus five with anomalous nucleotide sharing. The table comes from immuneACCESS by way of TCRdb, which keeps in-frame sequences with V and J called. Part of the clones is missing from these tables; in studies checked, under half for an unresolved V gene and the rest for unknown reasons. D and trimming were read from the DNA, whereas the V and J calls and clone size are those reported in that table. The sample includes 180,000 or so clones, with under 85% observed a single time. The ten largest clones represent 2% to 3% of the sample.

In total, about 650 healthy bone marrow donors made up the cohort. At the time of sampling, every cohort member was nominally healthy, though immune exposures that went unrecorded were likely present. CMV serostatus was recorded as positive for about 300 and negative for about 50% of the roughly 670 cohort members, whereas no CMV serostatus was recorded for the donor in question. Every donor gave a peripheral blood sample, and the peripheral blood mononuclear cells from that sample were used for TCR beta sequencing. The Qiagen DNeasy Blood Extraction Kit was used to extract genomic DNA from the blood cell samples.

The rearranged chain carries TRBV5-1 and TRBJ2-7, with TRBD2 tentatively as D gene (7 bases match). The receptor was derived from a human donor in good health. The sequencing input was PBMCs. The CDR3 region has the sequence CASSSTGGGHLEQYF. The bases are TGCGCCAGCAGCTCGACGGGCGGGGGCCACCTCGAGCAGTACTTC.